Given below is one T cell receptor (beta chain) in context. Its antigen is still unknown. This sample is part of a study of beta chain features in type 1 diabetes. Whole-study findings and limits: Moderate but significant shortening of TCRB CDR3s was recorded in all four CD4+ subsets from Type 1 diabetes patients. Shorter templates might be favored by PCR, equally in patients and controls.

Expressed TCRB transcripts were sequenced after all isolated RNA was converted to cDNA. Using immunoSEQ multiplex PCR, the repertoire was profiled, and TCRdb retains in-frame clones only, with some absent. The table records 600,000 to 750,000 clones, around 12% of them present only once. The CDR3 runs to 12 residues. In germline, CDR1 is SNHLY, CDR2 FYNNEI. V was shortened by 6 bases and J by 8 bases, with 13 bases between the two germline ends. This clonotype was obtained from a man under 40 with type 1 diabetes. Input material: naive CD4+ T cells from blood. The V call is TRBV2, the J call TRBJ1-2; D not resolved. This CDR3 reads CASRPVLIGYTF. CDR3 sequence (DNA): TGTGCCAGCAGGCCGGTCCTAATCGGCTACACCTTC.